The 32 T cell receptor beta chains below all came from one sample that was sequenced in a study of vaccination effects on CD4 cells after COVID-19. Culturing for about 9 days preceded CD4+ T cell isolation. By PCR, the person was confirmed to have had SARS-CoV-2 infection between March and December 2020. Two-dose BNT162b2 or mRNA-1273 vaccination was given to participants. This table comes from immunoSEQ multiplex PCR, and its TCRdb copy is limited to in-frame clones, with some not included. The sample has over 35,000 clones; over 65% are singletons. The antigens these receptors bind are not known. The source was CD4+ T cells from PBMCs cultured without peptide, collected after COVID-19 vaccination. Receptors were obtained from a human donor who had a prior SARS-CoV-2 infection.

This chain uses TRBV11-3 with TRBJ1-1, with D hard to call. From germline, CDR1 is SGHNT and CDR2 YENEEA. The CDR3 runs 15 residues. Deletions cut 2 bases from V and 2 bases from J, with 12 bases between. As DNA, the CDR3 is TGTGCCAGCAGCTTAAGGTCCCAGGAAAACACTGAAGCTTTCTTT. Encoded protein: CASSLRSQENTEAFF.

By its share, this clone is medium-sized. This chain links TRBV5-1 with TRBJ2-2; possible D gene TRBD1, 6 bases. CDR1 SGHRS and CDR2 YFSETQ come from the germline V gene. Trimming shortened V by 5 bases and J by 0 bases, and 11 bases separated the two germline ends. CDR3 length equals 15 residues. CDR3 in DNA: TGCGCCAGCAGTCCCAGGGGTACGAACACCGGGGAGCTGTTTTTT. Translation gives CASSPRGTNTGELFF.

As DNA, the CDR3 is TGTGCCAGCAGCCAAGAAGGGTCCCAAGAGACCCAGTACTTC. It encodes CASSQEGSQETQYF. This sequence joins TRBV3-1 (or the pseudogene TRBV3-2) and TRBJ2-5; D gene uncertain. Germline V lookup: CDR1 LGHDT, CDR2 YNNKEL (reference sequence). V was shortened by 0 bases and J by 1 base, with 6 bases between the two germline ends. CDR3 length: 14 residues.

The V gene is TRBV19, the J gene TRBJ1-1; 8 bases are a match to TRBD1. This CDR3 region has 12 residues. The junction had 7 bases not matched to a gene; V was cut back by 6 bases and J by 10 bases. Germline CDR1 is LNHDA and CDR2 is SQIVND (reference sequence). CDR3 sequence: CASSLKGTGAFF. The CDR3 DNA reads as TGTGCCAGTAGCCTAAAGGGGACAGGAGCTTTCTTT.

The rearrangement links TRBV2 to TRBJ2-1; TRBD1 matches at 7 bases. Germline-derived CDR1 and CDR2 are SNHLY and FYNNEI. The ends lost 5 bases at V and 7 bases at J; junction bases unmatched: 5. The CDR3 covers 13 residues. The CDR3 loop is CASSKLTGNEQFF. The CDR3 DNA sequence: TGTGCCAGCAGTAAATTGACAGGGAATGAGCAGTTCTTC.

This rearrangement joins TRBV5-4 to TRBJ2-6; a weak D match, TRBD1 (6 bases). This CDR3 is built from 16 residues. The germline CDR1 and CDR2 sequences are SGHNT and YYREEE (reference sequence). V lost 4 bases and J lost 4, with 15 bases in between. The CDR3 loop reads CASSPGTGSGANVLTF. CDR3 DNA sequence: TGTGCCAGCAGCCCAGGAACAGGGAGCGGGGCCAACGTCCTGACTTTC.

The chain carries TRBV5-1 and TRBJ1-4, with TRBD1 matching over 7 bases. The V segment lost 4 bases and the J segment 4 bases; nucleotides outside the gene matches: 10. The CDR3 has 16 residues. The germline V gene has CDR1 SGHRS and CDR2 YFSETQ. The DNA of the CDR3 is TGCGCCAGCAGCCACGACAGGGTGGGGAGTAATGAAAAACTGTTTTTT. It is translated as CASSHDRVGSNEKLFF.

The rearrangement links TRBV18 to TRBJ2-5; 7 nucleotides agree with TRBD1. With V trimmed by 1 base and J by 4 bases, 9 bases remained unmatched. This CDR3 comprises 16 residues. Germline CDR1 reads KGHSH; CDR2 reads LQKENI. The CDR3 bases are TGTGCCAGCTCACCACAGGGGGCAGTTTTTCGAGAGACCCAGTACTTC. It codes for CASSPQGAVFRETQYF. Supplemented by reference TRBV18 and TRBJ2-5, the full variable domain reads NAGVMQNPRHLVRRRGQEARLRCSPMKGHSHVYWYRQLPEEGLKFMVYLQKENIIDESGMPKERFSAEFPKEGPSILRIQQVVRGDSAAYFCASSPQGAVFRETQYFGPGTRLLVL.

The DNA of the CDR3 is TGTGCCAGCAGAAATTCCCGGGACAGAGAAGGCTACACCTTC. It yields the protein CASRNSRDREGYTF. This chain joins TRBV6-5 and TRBJ1-2; TRBD1 matches 7 bases. J was trimmed by 8 bases and V by 6 bases; bases with no gene match: 12. Germline V lookup: CDR1 MNHEY, CDR2 SVGAGI. The CDR3 has 14 residues.

The genes are TRBV5-6 and TRBJ2-3, with D perhaps matching TRBD2 (6 bases). V was shortened by 0 bases and J by 3 bases, with 11 bases between the two germline ends. The CDR3 consists of 15 residues. Germline V gene lookup returns CDR1 SGHDT and CDR2 YYEEEE. The CDR3: CASSLVGAGTDTQYF. Written as DNA, the CDR3 is TGTGCCAGCAGCTTGGTAGGTGCGGGGACAGATACGCAGTATTTT.

This rearrangement joins TRBV18 to TRBJ1-5; TRBD1 is a possible D gene (5 bases). The CDR3 covers 16 residues. Germline V gene data show CDR1 as KGHSH and CDR2 as LQKENI. V lost 1 base, J lost 2 bases, and 12 bases lay in between. CDR3: CASSPRGRAGNQPQHF. CDR3 DNA: TGTGCCAGCTCACCACGGGGCAGGGCGGGCAATCAGCCCCAGCATTTT.

The chain joins TRBV11-3 to TRBJ2-1; tentatively, D is TRBD2 (5 bases). In germline, CDR1 is SGHNT, CDR2 YENEEA. V lost 5 bases and J lost 4, with 18 bases in between. CDR3 length equals 16 residues. The CDR3 bases are TGTGCCAGCAGCCCAAGTGCACTAGTCGGTTACAATGAGCAGTTCTTC. This gives the protein CASSPSALVGYNEQFF.

The rearrangement links TRBV18 to TRBJ2-7; no clear D gene. The V gene's germline CDR1 is KGHSH and CDR2 LQKENI. V was trimmed by 3 bases and J by 2 bases, leaving 17 bases between them. The CDR3 is 16 amino acids. In DNA, the CDR3 is TGTGCCAGCTCACCTTTGCCCCCCGTCGGAGCCTACGAGCAGTACTTC. It codes for CASSPLPPVGAYEQYF.

This chain uses TRBV3-1 (or the pseudogene TRBV3-2) with TRBJ2-2; 11 nucleotides line up with TRBD2. Germline lookup yields CDR1 LGHDT and CDR2 YNNKEL (reference sequence). This CDR3 has 18 amino acids. The V and J ends lost 4 bases and 3 bases, in that order; junction bases with no gene match: 10. CDR3 in amino acids: CASSPSEVLAGDTGELFF. In nucleotides, the CDR3 is TGTGCCAGCAGCCCCTCCGAAGTACTAGCGGGAGACACCGGGGAGCTGTTTTTT.

This clone has just a few counts. The chain uses TRBV2 and TRBJ1-1; D gene uncertain. The V gene lost 8 bases and the J gene lost 4 bases, with 11 bases spanning the gap. This CDR3 is built from 12 residues. Per the germline V gene, CDR1 is SNHLY and CDR2 is FYNNEI. CDR3 region: CASRRVITEAFF. DNA of the CDR3: TGTGCCAGCCGGAGGGTAATCACTGAAGCTTTCTTT. Complete variable domain (other parts from reference TRBV2 and TRBJ1-1): EPEVTQTPSHQVTQMGQEVILRCVPISNHLYFYWYRQILGQKVEFLVSFYNNEISEKSEIFDDQFSVERPDGSNFTLKIRSTKLEDSAMYFCASRRVITEAFFGQGTRLTVV.

The CDR3 region is CASTTDRGDTEAFF. CDR3 coding DNA: TGTGCCAGCACGACGGACAGGGGAGACACTGAAGCTTTCTTT. The chain has TRBV6-5 and TRBJ1-1, with 9 bases lining up with TRBD1. CDR3 length: 14 residues. The V segment lost 7 bases and the J segment 3 bases; nucleotides outside the gene matches: 6. Germline V gene lookup returns CDR1 MNHEY and CDR2 SVGAGI.

The rearrangement links TRBV29-1 to TRBJ2-1; D is perhaps TRBD2 (5 bases). This CDR3 is built from 15 residues. Trimming stripped 1 base from V and 4 bases from J, with 14 bases between. Germline CDR1 SQVTM, CDR2 ANQGSEA. The CDR3 spells CSVEGEIRGYNEQFF. The DNA for the CDR3 is TGCAGCGTTGAAGGTGAGATAAGAGGGTACAATGAGCAGTTCTTC.

This clone was seen a handful of times. The chain is built from TRBV5-1 and TRBJ2-1; D is unresolved. Trimming left V 4 bases short and J 3 bases short, with 5 bases between. Looked up from germline, CDR1 is SGHRS and CDR2 is YFSETQ. The CDR3 sequence is 12 residues long. CDR3 sequence: CASSLNYNEQFF. The CDR3 nucleotides are TGCGCCAGCAGCCTGAACTACAATGAGCAGTTCTTC.

This clone was detected only a few times. The chain uses TRBV11-3 and TRBJ2-3; D unclear. V lost 5 bases and J lost 9, with 15 bases in between. The CDR3 spans 13 residues. Germline CDR1 and CDR2: SGHNT and YENEEA. The CDR3 loop is CASSPRALGTQYF. The CDR3 DNA reads TGTGCCAGCAGCCCCCGGGCCCTAGGAACGCAGTATTTT.

The chain couples TRBV2 to TRBJ1-1; weak D call: TRBD1 (6 bases). With 5 bases removed from V and 1 base from J, the gap between germline ends came to 14 bases. There are 15 residues in the CDR3. Per the germline V gene, CDR1 is SNHLY and CDR2 is FYNNEI. CDR3 sequence reads: CASSKPWTENTEAFF. In DNA, the CDR3 is TGTGCCAGCAGTAAACCCTGGACAGAGAACACTGAAGCTTTCTTT.

The genes are TRBV19 and TRBJ1-5; weak D call: TRBD1 (5 bases). The V gene's germline CDR1 is LNHDA and CDR2 SQIVND (reference sequence). CDR3 length: 16 amino acids. V was cut by 3 bases and J by 1 base, with 13 bases left in between. CDR3 sequence (DNA): TGTGCCAGTAGTATCGGGGGTCGTGGGAGCAATCAGCCCCAGCATTTT. It codes for CASSIGGRGSNQPQHF.

The gene calls are TRBV27 and TRBJ2-5, with 12 bases lining up with TRBD2. Trimming removed 4 bases from V and 1 base from J; junction bases left unmatched: 7. The CDR3 is 17 residues long. CDR1 and CDR2 (germline): MNHEY, SMNVEV (reference sequence). CDR3 DNA: TGTGCCAGCAGTTCCGCCCCGGGACTAGCGGGCCAAGAGACCCAGTACTTC. This gives the protein CASSSAPGLAGQETQYF.

The chain employs TRBV27 and TRBJ1-4, with unresolved D. V was pared by 4 bases and J by 0 bases, with 21 bases between. The CDR3 has 19 amino acids. CDR1 is MNHEY and CDR2 is SMNVEV in the germline V gene (reference sequence). CDR3 sequence reads: CASSSGGRLFGATNEKLFF. CDR3 sequence (DNA): TGTGCCAGCAGTTCGGGAGGGAGGTTGTTCGGAGCAACTAATGAAAAACTGTTTTTT. The variable domain in full, with the rest retrieved from reference TRBV27 and TRBJ1-4, is EAQVTQNPRYLITVTGKKLTVTCSQNMNHEYMSWYRQDPGLGLRQIYYSMNVEVTDKGDVPEGYKVSRKEKRNFPLILESPSPNQTSLYFCASSSGGRLFGATNEKLFFGSGTQLSVL.

The rearrangement joins TRBV4-3 to TRBJ2-2; TRBD2 matches at 10 bases. The CDR3 totals 16 residues. Trimming at V came to 4 bases and at J to 6 bases, leaving 8 bases not matched to a gene. Germline values: CDR1 LGHNA, CDR2 YSLEER. CDR3 DNA sequence: TGCGCCAGCAGCCGCCCTCTAGCGGGAGCTGCCGGGGAGCTGTTTTTT. This gives the protein CASSRPLAGAAGELFF.

This clone was detected a few times. V is TRBV2 and J is TRBJ1-1; tentative D call: TRBD1 (5 bases). The germline CDR1 and CDR2 sequences are SNHLY and FYNNEI. Trimming removed 8 bases at V and 1 base at J, with 14 bases between. This CDR3 has 14 residues. CDR3 nucleotides: TGTGCCAGCCAACCAGGGACTACGAACACTGAAGCTTTCTTT. Its translation: CASQPGTTNTEAFF.

V gene TRBV6-5 combines with J gene TRBJ2-3; 8 nucleotides match TRBD2. This CDR3 has 15 residues. CDR1 and CDR2 (germline): MNHEY, SVGAGI. The junction had 5 bases not matched to a gene; V was cut back by 6 bases and J by 0 bases. Here the CDR3 reads CASRVSGTSTDTQYF. Here the CDR3 DNA reads TGTGCCAGCAGAGTTAGCGGGACTAGCACAGATACGCAGTATTTT.

This chain connects TRBV7-8 to TRBJ2-7; 8 nucleotides match TRBD2. Germline V lookup: CDR1 SGHVS, CDR2 FQNEAQ. The CDR3 is 15 residues long. V trimming: 1 base; J trimming: 0 bases; junction bases outside the gene matches: 2. The CDR3 is CASSLDGRVSYEQYF. The CDR3 DNA is TGTGCCAGCAGCTTAGACGGGAGGGTCTCCTACGAGCAGTACTTC.

This chain connects TRBV30 to TRBJ1-2; TRBD1 is a possible D gene (5 bases). Per germline, CDR1 GTSNPN and CDR2 SVGIG (reference sequence). V lost 3 bases, J lost 7 bases, and 12 bases lay in between. The CDR3 loop spans 12 amino acids. Here the CDR3 DNA reads TGTGCCTGGAGCCGCGCGGGGACTGGCTACACCTTC. As protein: CAWSRAGTGYTF.

The CDR3 region has the DNA TGCGCCAGCAGCTGGTCACAGGGGACTGAAGCTTTCTTT. Encoded protein: CASSWSQGTEAFF. The gene calls are TRBV5-1 and TRBJ1-1, with 7 bases matching TRBD1. The germline V gene has CDR1 SGHRS and CDR2 YFSETQ. The CDR3 extends over 13 amino acids. Trimming took 3 bases from V and 5 from J; bases not matched to a gene: 4.

Comments on this clone: A read error may produce the germline difference seen at one junction end. V is TRBV27 and J is TRBJ1-3, with TRBD1 as a possible D gene (6 bases). In germline, CDR1 is MNHEY, CDR2 SMNVEV (reference sequence). The CDR3 has 14 amino acids. Written as DNA, the CDR3 is TGTGTCAGCAGTTTAACAGGGCAAGGAAACACCATATATTTT. Translating gives CVSSLTGQGNTIYF.

The rearrangement links TRBV7-2 to TRBJ1-6; 8 nucleotides match TRBD1. The CDR3 is made up of 14 amino acids. Germline V gene data show CDR1 as SGHTA and CDR2 as FQGNSA. V trimming: 6 bases; J trimming: 11 bases; junction bases outside the gene matches: 9. CDR3 nucleotide sequence: TGTGCCAGCAGTAGGACAGGGCCCACTACACCCCTCCACTTT. Its protein product is CASSRTGPTTPLHF.

The chain is built from TRBV24-1 and TRBJ1-5, with 10 bases fitting TRBD1. J lost 5 bases, V lost 3 bases, and 6 bases had no gene match. The CDR3 extends over 16 amino acids. The germline gives CDR1 KGHDR, CDR2 SFDVKD. This chain's CDR3 is CATSDAGQGSDQPQHF. In DNA, the CDR3 is TGTGCCACCAGTGATGCGGGACAGGGGTCCGATCAGCCCCAGCATTTT.